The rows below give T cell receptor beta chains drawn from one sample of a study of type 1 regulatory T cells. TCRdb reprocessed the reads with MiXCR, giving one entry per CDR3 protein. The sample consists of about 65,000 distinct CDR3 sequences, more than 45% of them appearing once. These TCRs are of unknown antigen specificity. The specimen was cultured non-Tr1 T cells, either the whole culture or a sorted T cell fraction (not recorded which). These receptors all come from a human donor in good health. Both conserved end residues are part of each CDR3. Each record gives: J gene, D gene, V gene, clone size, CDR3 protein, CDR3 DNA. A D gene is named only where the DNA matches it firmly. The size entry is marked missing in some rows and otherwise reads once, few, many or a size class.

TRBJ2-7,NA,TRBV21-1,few,CASSKAPGSSYEQYF,TGTGCCAGCAGCAAAGCGCCGGGGAGCTCCTACGAGCAGTACTTC
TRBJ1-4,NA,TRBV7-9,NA,CASSFDRQHNEKLFF,TGTGCCAGCAGCTTTGACAGGCAGCATAATGAAAAACTGTTTTTT
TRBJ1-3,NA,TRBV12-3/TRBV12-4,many,CASSLRGGALRNTIYF,TGTGCCAGCAGTCTCCGGGGGGGGGCTCTTAGAAACACCATATATTTT
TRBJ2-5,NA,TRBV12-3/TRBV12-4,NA,CASSRLPDQETQYF,TGTGCCAGCTCTAGGCTCCCCGACCAAGAGACCCAGTACTTC
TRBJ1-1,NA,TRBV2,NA,CASSDGYTEAFF,TGTGCCAGCAGTGACGGGTACACTGAAGCTTTCTTT
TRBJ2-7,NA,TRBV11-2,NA,CASSLDRLGEQYF,TGTGCCAGCAGCTTAGACAGGCTGGGCGAGCAGTACTTC
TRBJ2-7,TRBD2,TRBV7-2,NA,CASSLERGPYEQYF,TGTGCCAGCAGCTTAGAGCGGGGCCCCTACGAGCAGTACTTC
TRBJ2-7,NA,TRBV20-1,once,CSARGQNRGEQYF,TGCAGTGCTAGGGGCCAGAACCGCGGCGAGCAGTACTTC
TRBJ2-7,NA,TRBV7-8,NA,CASSPRQVPYEQYF,TGTGCCAGCAGCCCTCGACAGGTCCCCTACGAGCAGTACTTC
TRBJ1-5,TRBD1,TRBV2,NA,CASSPGQGAWSAQHF,TGTGCCAGCAGTCCGGGACAGGGGGCCTGGTCAGCCCAGCATTTT
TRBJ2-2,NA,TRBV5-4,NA,CASSQRGGDGELFF,TGTGCCAGCAGCCAACGGGGAGGCGACGGGGAGCTGTTTTTT
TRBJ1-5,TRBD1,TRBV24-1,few,CATSDLQGGTGCQPQHF,TGTGCCACCAGTGATTTGCAAGGGGGGACAGGGTGCCAGCCCCAGCATTTT
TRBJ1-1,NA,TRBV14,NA,CASSQGWYTEAFF,TGTGCCAGCAGCCAAGGCTGGTACACTGAAGCTTTCTTT
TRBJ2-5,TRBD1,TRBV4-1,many,CASSQTYRQGSGETQYF,TGCGCCAGCAGCCAGACTTACCGACAGGGAAGTGGTGAGACCCAGTACTTC
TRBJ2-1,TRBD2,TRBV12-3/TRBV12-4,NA,CASSSQRGGPHNEQFF,TGTGCCAGCAGTTCGCAGCGGGGGGGCCCCCACAATGAGCAGTTCTTC
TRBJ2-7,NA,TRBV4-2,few,CASSQAATLGVGEQYF,TGTGCCAGCAGCCAGGCCGCCACCCTGGGCGTCGGCGAGCAGTACTTC
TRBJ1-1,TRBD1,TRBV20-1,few,CSATDRGWNTEAFF,TGCAGCGCCACGGACAGGGGGTGGAACACTGAAGCTTTCTTT
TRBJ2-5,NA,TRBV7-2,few,CASSLTRGQETQYF,TGTGCCAGCAGCTTAACTCGGGGGCAAGAGACCCAGTACTTC
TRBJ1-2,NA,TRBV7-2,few,CASSLIVRGNYGYTF,TGTGCCAGCAGCTTAATTGTGAGGGGGAACTATGGCTACACCTTC
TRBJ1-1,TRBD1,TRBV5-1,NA,CASSQLDRAEAFF,TGCGCCAGCAGCCAACTCGACAGGGCTGAAGCTTTCTTT
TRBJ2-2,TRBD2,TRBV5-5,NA,CASSSISGANTGELFF,TGTGCCAGCAGCTCGATTAGCGGGGCGAACACCGGGGAGCTGTTTTTT
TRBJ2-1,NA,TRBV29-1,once,CSVEDGKWGYEQFF,TGCAGCGTTGAAGATGGGAAGTGGGGCTATGAGCAGTTCTTC
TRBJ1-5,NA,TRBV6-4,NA,CASSEDINQPQHF,TGTGCCAGCAGTGAGGACATCAATCAGCCCCAGCATTTT
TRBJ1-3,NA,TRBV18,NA,CASSPRQADSGNTIYF,TGTGCCAGCTCACCACGGCAGGCGGACTCTGGAAACACCATATATTTT
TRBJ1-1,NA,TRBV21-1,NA,CASSTTEKSDTEAFF,TGTGCCAGCAGTACGACGGAAAAAAGTGACACTGAAGCTTTCTTT
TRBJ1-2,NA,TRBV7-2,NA,CASSLAGSSPYGYTF,TGTGCCAGCAGCTTAGCGGGAAGCTCCCCCTATGGCTACACCTTC
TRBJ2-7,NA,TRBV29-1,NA,CSVGVRGGAGPFPPEQYF,TGCAGCGTTGGGGTTAGGGGGGGAGCGGGACCTTTCCCCCCCGAGCAGTACTTC
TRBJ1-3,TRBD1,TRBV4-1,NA,CASSQPGQGAIGSGNTIYF,TGCGCCAGCAGCCAACCGGGACAGGGGGCAATCGGCTCTGGAAACACCATATATTTT
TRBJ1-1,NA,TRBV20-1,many,CSARDHRPADTEAFF,TGCAGTGCTAGAGACCACCGGCCGGCGGACACTGAAGCTTTCTTT
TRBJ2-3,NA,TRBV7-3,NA,CASSPFGAGTDTQYF,TGTGCCAGCAGCCCATTCGGGGCAGGCACAGATACGCAGTATTTT
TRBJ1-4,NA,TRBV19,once,CASTISAGLTNEKLFF,TGTGCCAGTACTATATCGGCAGGGCTCACTAATGAAAAACTGTTTTTT
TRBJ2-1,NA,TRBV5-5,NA,CASVHRESVAEQFF,TGTGCCAGCGTACACAGGGAATCCGTCGCTGAGCAGTTCTTC
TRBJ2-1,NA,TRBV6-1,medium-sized,CASSESLPNEQFF,TGTGCCAGCAGTGAAAGCCTCCCCAATGAGCAGTTCTTC
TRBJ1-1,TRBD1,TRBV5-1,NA,CASSTGQGPNTEAFF,TGCGCCAGCAGCACAGGACAGGGCCCGAACACTGAAGCTTTCTTT
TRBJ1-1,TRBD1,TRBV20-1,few,CSAGTVSTEAFF,TGCAGTGCTGGGACAGTTAGCACTGAAGCTTTCTTT
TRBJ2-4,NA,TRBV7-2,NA,CASSLARTGGVGAKNIQYF,TGTGCCAGCAGCTTAGCCCGGACAGGCGGGGTTGGGGCCAAAAACATTCAGTACTTC
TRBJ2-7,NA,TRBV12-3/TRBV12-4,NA,CASSLSQSYEQYF,TGTGCCAGCAGTTTATCCCAATCCTACGAGCAGTACTTC
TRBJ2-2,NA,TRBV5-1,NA,CATRFLPLHTGELFF,TGCGCCACCCGCTTCTTGCCGCTTCATACCGGGGAGCTGTTTTTT
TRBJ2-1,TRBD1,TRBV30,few,CAWSVSLTGGSYNEQFF,TGTGCCTGGAGTGTCTCCCTAACAGGGGGCTCCTACAATGAGCAGTTCTTC
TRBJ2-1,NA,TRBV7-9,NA,CASSFSGGQFF,TGTGCCAGCAGCTTTAGCGGCGGGCAGTTCTTC
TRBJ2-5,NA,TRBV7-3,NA,CASRSWVKKETQYF,TGTGCCAGCAGATCGTGGGTCAAGAAAGAGACCCAGTACTTC
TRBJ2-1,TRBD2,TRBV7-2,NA,CASSRGGSGGALNEQFF,TGTGCCAGCAGTCGAGGGGGTAGCGGGGGGGCCCTCAATGAGCAGTTCTTC
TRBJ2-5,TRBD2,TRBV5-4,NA,CASSPHGRGARETQYF,TGTGCCAGCAGCCCCCACGGGCGGGGGGCCCGAGAGACCCAGTACTTC
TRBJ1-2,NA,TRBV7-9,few,CASSLSGQGVGGYGYTF,TGTGCCAGCAGCCTATCGGGACAAGGGGTCGGGGGCTATGGCTACACCTTC
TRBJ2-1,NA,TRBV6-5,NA,CASSYRDGGNEQFF,TGTGCCAGCAGTTACCGGGACGGGGGAAATGAGCAGTTCTTC
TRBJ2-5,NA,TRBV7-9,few,CASSFRGYQETQYF,TGTGCCAGCAGCTTCCGGGGGTACCAAGAGACCCAGTACTTC
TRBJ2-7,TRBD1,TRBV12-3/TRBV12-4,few,CASSRLRDRGHEQYF,TGTGCCAGCTCCAGACTCCGGGACAGGGGACACGAGCAGTACTTC
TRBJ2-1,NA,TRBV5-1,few,CASSGGATYNEQFF,TGCGCCAGCAGCGGGGGGGCAACCTACAATGAGCAGTTCTTC
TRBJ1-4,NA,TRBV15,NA,CATSRRSATNEKLFF,TGTGCCACCAGCAGGCGGAGTGCAACTAATGAAAAACTGTTTTTT
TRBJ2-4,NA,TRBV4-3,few,CASSLGQEGAKNIQYF,TGCGCCAGCAGCCTCGGACAGGAGGGAGCCAAAAACATTCAGTACTTC
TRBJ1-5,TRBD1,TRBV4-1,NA,CASRPTGTGGNQPQHF,TGCGCCAGCAGACCGACCGGGACAGGAGGTAATCAGCCCCAGCATTTT
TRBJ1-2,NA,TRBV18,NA,CASSPPSGPGIYGYTF,TGTGCCAGCTCACCACCGAGCGGGCCGGGAATCTATGGCTACACCTTC
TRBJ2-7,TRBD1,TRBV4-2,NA,CASSQGAGGSYEQYF,TGTGCCAGCAGCCAAGGGGCAGGGGGCAGCTACGAGCAGTACTTC
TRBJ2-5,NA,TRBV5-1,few,CASSAFQETQYF,TGCGCCAGCAGCGCCTTCCAAGAGACCCAGTACTTC
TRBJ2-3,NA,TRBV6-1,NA,CASSERRGGSKADTQYF,TGTGCCAGCAGTGAAAGACGGGGAGGCTCGAAAGCAGATACGCAGTATTTT
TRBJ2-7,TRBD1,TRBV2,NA,CASSPNRGPGEQYF,TGTGCCAGCAGTCCAAACAGGGGGCCCGGCGAGCAGTACTTC